The 24 T cell receptor beta chains given below trace back to one sample, sequenced in a study of shared clonotypes between healthy human individuals. TCRdb's table, derived via immunoSEQ multiplex PCR, lists solely in-frame clones and lacks some. The data hold about 1.1 million clones, with around three quarters observed a single time. Sample: memory CD4+ T cells from PBMCs. Specified subset: CD45RA-negative fraction. These TCRs come from a man aged 18-30 years in good health. Some clones in this sample may be carry-over from other donors' samples.

The chain links TRBV14 to TRBJ2-7; 10 bases are shared with TRBD2. Trimming removed 2 bases from V and 6 bases from J; junction bases left unmatched: 10. The CDR3 totals 16 residues. Germline V gives CDR1 SGHDN, CDR2 FVKESK. In nucleotides, the CDR3 is TGTGCCAGCAGCCAATGGCAACTAGCGGGATCGGGCGAGCAGTACTTC. Amino acids: CASSQWQLAGSGEQYF.

This clone was counted once. J is TRBJ1-5 and V is TRBV28, with a weak D call TRBD1 (5 bases). CDR3 size: 15 residues. CDR1 and CDR2 from the germline V gene are MDHEN and SYDVKM. V lost 5 bases and J lost 8, with 19 bases in between. CDR3 residues: CASSAPVGGPEPQHF. The CDR3 DNA reads TGTGCCAGCAGTGCCCCCGTCGGGGGTCCTGAGCCCCAGCATTTT. The full variable domain, with the rest looked up from reference TRBV28 and TRBJ1-5, is DVKVTQSSRYLVKRTGEKVFLECVQDMDHENMFWYRQDPGLGLRLIYFSYDVKMKEKGDIPEGYSVSREKKERFSLILESASTNQTSMYLCASSAPVGGPEPQHFGDGTRLSIL.

The gene calls are TRBV5-1 and TRBJ2-2; the D is unclear. Deletions cut 6 bases from V and 4 bases from J, with 10 bases between. From germline, CDR1 is SGHRS and CDR2 YFSETQ. The CDR3 runs to 13 residues. CDR3 in DNA: TGCGCCAGCATAGGCAGTTCCACCGGGGAGCTGTTTTTT. Protein sequence: CASIGSSTGELFF.

The chain couples TRBV5-8 to TRBJ1-2; the D is unclear. The germline CDR1 and CDR2 sequences are SGHTS and YDEGEE. The CDR3 has 15 amino acids. V lost 0 bases and J lost 4, with 13 bases in between. This CDR3 is CASSLVGVSGYGYTF. CDR3 DNA: TGTGCCAGCAGCTTGGTAGGAGTAAGCGGCTATGGCTACACCTTC.

The chain has TRBV28 and TRBJ2-7; possible D gene TRBD1, 5 bases. Trimming pared 0 bases from V and 3 bases from J, leaving 12 bases between. CDR3 size: 15 residues. Germline CDR1 is MDHEN and CDR2 is SYDVKM. Here the CDR3 reads CASSLWTAKLYEQYF. The CDR3 DNA reads TGTGCCAGCAGTTTATGGACAGCTAAACTCTACGAGCAGTACTTC.

Details on this clone: Other DNA variants within this sample encode the same CDR3. This chain uses TRBV28 with TRBJ2-7; 8 bases line up with TRBD2. The CDR3 is made up of 16 amino acids. In germline, CDR1 is MDHEN, CDR2 SYDVKM. V was pared by 2 bases and J by 6 bases, with 12 bases of the junction left unmatched. CDR3 sequence (DNA): TGTGCCAGCAGTTTACCGGGAACCAGCGGGAGTTCCGAGCAGTACTTC. Translation gives CASSLPGTSGSSEQYF.

Notes on this clone: A much larger clone lies one base from this, so it may be a read error. The rearrangement links TRBV7-8 to TRBJ1-3; D gene uncertain. The CDR3 contains 12 residues. The V gene's germline CDR1 is SGHVS and CDR2 FQNEAQ. The germline V and J ends were trimmed by 6 bases and 0 bases, with 3 bases remaining between them. CDR3 DNA sequence: TGTGCCAGCAGGTCCTCTGGAAACACCATATATTTT. Protein sequence: CASRSSGNTIYF.

The chain combines TRBV7-8 with TRBJ1-2, with D hard to call. Germline CDR1 and CDR2: SGHVS and FQNEAQ. This CDR3 has 14 amino acids. V lost 4 bases and J lost 0, with 9 bases in between. The CDR3 here is CASSSRETNYGYTF. CDR3 DNA: TGTGCCAGCAGCTCCAGAGAGACTAACTATGGCTACACCTTC. The whole variable domain, filled in from reference TRBV7-8 and TRBJ1-2, reads GAGVSQSPRYKVAKRGQDVALRCDPISGHVSLFWYQQALGQGPEFLTYFQNEAQLDKSGLPSDRFFAERPEGSVSTLKIQRTQQEDSAVYLCASSSRETNYGYTFGSGTRLTVV.

The rearrangement links TRBV7-3 to TRBJ1-1; no clear D gene. Germline CDR1 reads SGHTA; CDR2 reads FQGTGA. The CDR3 spans 15 residues. The ends were cut back, 5 bases at V and 3 bases at J, with 16 bases in the middle. The CDR3 DNA sequence: TGTGCCAGCAGCCCCACGCCAGGCAAGTACACTGAAGCTTTCTTT. It translates to CASSPTPGKYTEAFF.

There are a few counts of this clone. A read error may produce the germline difference seen at one junction end. The chain couples TRBV10-2 to TRBJ1-1; 8 positions agree with TRBD1. The CDR3 is made up of 13 amino acids. CDR1 and CDR2 from the germline V gene are WSHSY and SAAADI. The CDR3 reads CASQQGANAEAFF. The CDR3 DNA is TGCGCCAGCCAGCAGGGGGCGAACGCTGAAGCTTTCTTT.

This clone was counted a single time. The chain combines TRBV5-6 with TRBJ2-3; possibly TRBD1 for D (6 bases). Between the trimmed V and J ends, which lost 4 bases and 4 bases, there was a span of 13 bases. Germline V gene data show CDR1 as SGHDT and CDR2 as YYEEEE. CDR3 length: 14 amino acids. CDR3 DNA: TGTGCCAGCAGCCGCATGTGGGGGCCAGATACGCAGTATTTT. This translates into CASSRMWGPDTQYF. The whole variable domain, remainder taken from reference TRBV5-6 and TRBJ2-3, is DAGVTQSPTHLIKTRGQQVTLRCSPKSGHDTVSWYQQALGQGPQFIFQYYEEEERQRGNFPDRFSGHQFPNYSSELNVNALLLGDSALYLCASSRMWGPDTQYFGPGTRLTVL.

The chain combines TRBV28 with TRBJ2-2, with 9 bases aligning to TRBD1. J was trimmed by 0 bases and V by 6 bases; bases with no gene match: 2. Germline CDR1 is MDHEN and CDR2 is SYDVKM. This CDR3 has 15 residues. CDR3: CASRRQGANTGELFF. CDR3 DNA: TGTGCCAGCAGGAGACAGGGGGCGAACACCGGGGAGCTGTTTTTT.

The chain combines TRBV28 with TRBJ1-5; TRBD1 might be the D (5 bases). CDR3 length: 14 residues. CDR1 and CDR2 from the germline V gene are MDHEN and SYDVKM. Trimming removed 3 bases at V and 7 bases at J, with 13 bases between. CDR3 amino acids: CASSFSGKRQPQHF. The CDR3 DNA sequence: TGTGCCAGCAGTTTTTCAGGGAAAAGGCAGCCCCAGCATTTT.

This chain uses TRBV5-1 with TRBJ2-3; 9 bases map to TRBD2. The CDR3 extends over 16 amino acids. Trimming removed 0 bases from V and 5 bases from J; junction bases left unmatched: 7. Germline V gives CDR1 SGHRS, CDR2 YFSETQ. CDR3 sequence reads: CASSLDIAGAEDTQYF. The CDR3 nucleotides are TGCGCCAGCAGCTTGGACATAGCGGGAGCGGAAGATACGCAGTATTTT.

This clone has just a few counts. CDR3 residues: CAEDRGRNTEAFF. In DNA, the CDR3 is TGTGCCGAAGACAGGGGGCGGAACACTGAAGCTTTCTTT. The gene calls are TRBV30 and TRBJ1-1; 10 bases align to TRBD1. CDR3 length equals 13 residues. The ends lost 8 bases at V and 1 base at J; junction bases unmatched: 4. Germline V CDR1 and CDR2: GTSNPN, SVGIG (reference sequence).

This clone was counted many times. The sample holds other DNA sequences that translate to the same CDR3. CDR3: CASSQPSGSNEQYF. CDR3 DNA sequence: TGTGCCAGCAGTCAACCTAGCGGGAGTAACGAGCAGTACTTC. The genes are TRBV28 and TRBJ2-7, with 10 bases aligning to TRBD2. CDR3 length: 14 residues. CDR1 and CDR2 from the germline V gene are MDHEN and SYDVKM. Trimming removed 5 bases from V and 5 bases from J; junction bases left unmatched: 6.

V usage is TRBV14 and J usage is TRBJ2-1; the match to TRBD1 covers 7 bases. V trimming: 2 bases; J trimming: 3 bases; junction bases outside the gene matches: 13. CDR3 length: 18 amino acids. Germline V gene sequence: CDR1 SGHDN, CDR2 FVKESK. The DNA for the CDR3 is TGTGCCAGCAGCCAATTTCGGGGACAGTACACAAACTACAATGAGCAGTTCTTC. It translates to CASSQFRGQYTNYNEQFF.

The chain uses TRBV11-2 and TRBJ2-1; possible D gene TRBD2, 6 bases. Germline loops: CDR1 SGHAT, CDR2 FQNNGV. Trimming removed 1 base from V and 10 bases from J, with 20 bases in between. The CDR3 runs to 16 residues. DNA for the CDR3: TGTGCCAGCAGCTTAGGGGGACTTCCTTCCCTTGAGGAGCAGTTCTTC. Protein product: CASSLGGLPSLEEQFF. Complete variable domain (other parts from reference TRBV11-2 and TRBJ2-1): EAGVAQSPRYKIIEKRQSVAFWCNPISGHATLYWYQQILGQGPKLLIQFQNNGVVDDSQLPKDRFSAERLKGVDSTLKIQPAKLEDSAVYLCASSLGGLPSLEEQFFGPGTRLTVL.

V usage is TRBV7-2 and J usage is TRBJ2-7; no clear D gene. The CDR3 spans 13 residues. Germline V CDR1 and CDR2: SGHTA, FQGNSA. V lost 2 bases and J lost 4, with 9 bases in between. The CDR3 region has the DNA TGTGCCAGCAGCTTACGGCCTGGGTACGAGCAGTACTTC. This translates into CASSLRPGYEQYF.

The chain combines TRBV10-2 with TRBJ2-1, with 16 nucleotides matching TRBD2. V lost 6 bases to trimming and J lost 2 bases; unmatched junction nucleotides: 1. The germline V gene has CDR1 WSHSY and CDR2 SAAADI. The CDR3 is 16 amino acids. Here the CDR3 reads CASRGLAGGPYNEQFF. As DNA, the CDR3 is TGCGCCAGCAGGGGACTAGCGGGAGGGCCCTACAATGAGCAGTTCTTC.

This sequence joins TRBV19 and TRBJ1-3, with D perhaps TRBD1 (6 bases). V was trimmed by 9 bases and J by 3 bases, leaving 9 bases between them. This CDR3 is 12 amino acids long. Germline CDR1 reads LNHDA; CDR2 reads SQIVND (reference sequence). CDR3 region: CASWTVGNTIYF. CDR3 nucleotides: TGTGCCAGCTGGACAGTTGGAAACACCATATATTTT.

The V gene is TRBV29-1, the J gene TRBJ2-1, with 12 bases aligning to TRBD2. Trimming at V came to 6 bases and at J to 0 bases, leaving 9 bases not matched to a gene. This CDR3 spans 17 amino acids. Germline V lookup: CDR1 SQVTM, CDR2 ANQGSEA. CDR3 DNA: TGCAGCGTCTCAGGACTAGCGGGGAGGCGCTCCTACAATGAGCAGTTCTTC. Protein: CSVSGLAGRRSYNEQFF.

Only a few counts were recorded for this clone. The chain joins TRBV29-1 to TRBJ1-1, with no clear D. From germline, CDR1 is SQVTM and CDR2 ANQGSEA. Deletions cut 3 bases from V and 0 bases from J, with 8 bases between. The CDR3 covers 13 residues. DNA of the CDR3: TGCAGCGTTGAGGGAGGACTGAACACTGAAGCTTTCTTT. It specifies CSVEGGLNTEAFF. Filled out from reference TRBV29-1 and TRBJ1-1, the complete variable domain reads SAVISQKPSRDICQRGTSLTIQCQVDSQVTMMFWYRQQPGQSLTLIATANQGSEATYESGFVIDKFPISRPNLTFSTLTVSNMSPEDSSIYLCSVEGGLNTEAFFGQGTRLTVV.

CDR3 coding DNA: TGCGCCAGCAGCTTGGCCGTTAGCACAGATACGCAGTATTTT. It codes for CASSLAVSTDTQYF. This sequence joins TRBV5-1 and TRBJ2-3; D is undetermined. V shed 0 bases and J shed 0 bases, with 5 bases lying between them. Germline V lookup: CDR1 SGHRS, CDR2 YFSETQ. The CDR3 has 14 residues.